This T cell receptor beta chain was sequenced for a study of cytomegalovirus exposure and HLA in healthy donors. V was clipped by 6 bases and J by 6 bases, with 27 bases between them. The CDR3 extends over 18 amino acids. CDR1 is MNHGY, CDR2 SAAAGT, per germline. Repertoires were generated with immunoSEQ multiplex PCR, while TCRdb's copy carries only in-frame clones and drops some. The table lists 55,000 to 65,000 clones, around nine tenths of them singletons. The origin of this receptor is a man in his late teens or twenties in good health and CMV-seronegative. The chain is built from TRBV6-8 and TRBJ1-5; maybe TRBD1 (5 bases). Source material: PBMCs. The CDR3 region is CASSNTGQGVDLGQPQHF. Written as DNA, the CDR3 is TGTGCCAGCAGCAATACTGGCCAGGGTGTCGATCTCGGTCAGCCCCAGCATTTT.